These T cell receptor beta chains were read from a single sample in a study of blood T cell repertoires in COVID-19. Some clones are missing from TCRdb's copy, which holds only in-frame ones; the method was immunoSEQ multiplex PCR. The sample contains around 380,000 clones, 81% of which appear only once. Sequenced: peripheral blood. These receptors all come from a human donor with acute or convalescent COVID-19. The donor label of this sample is uncertain. CDR3s include the opening cysteine and the closing phenylalanine or tryptophan. Fields, in order: V gene, D gene, J gene, clone size, CDR3 protein, CDR3 DNA. The D gene is left open where the match is weak. Part of the rows lack a size; the others show once, few, many or a class for expanded clones.

v_gene: TRBV24-1
d_gene: TRBD2
j_gene: TRBJ2-1
abundance: -
CDR3aa: CATSERTSGRDFSYNEQFF
CDR3nt: TGTGCCACCAGTGAGCGGACTAGCGGGAGGGACTTCTCCTACAATGAGCAGTTCTTC

v_gene: TRBV28
d_gene: -
j_gene: TRBJ2-7
abundance: -
CDR3aa: CASSLLTGSSYEQYF
CDR3nt: TGTGCCAGCAGCCTCCTTACCGGGTCTTCCTACGAGCAGTACTTC

v_gene: TRBV2
d_gene: TRBD2
j_gene: TRBJ2-1
abundance: few
CDR3aa: CASRHTSARSNEQFF
CDR3nt: TGTGCCAGCAGACACACTAGCGCCCGGAGCAATGAGCAGTTCTTC

v_gene: TRBV6-5
d_gene: TRBD1
j_gene: TRBJ1-2
abundance: -
CDR3aa: CASRQGVLTNYGYTF
CDR3nt: TGTGCCAGCCGTCAGGGGGTCCTTACTAACTATGGCTACACCTTC

v_gene: TRBV28
d_gene: -
j_gene: TRBJ1-4
abundance: -
CDR3aa: CASSVITGSEKLFF
CDR3nt: TGTGCCAGCAGTGTCATTACAGGTTCTGAAAAACTGTTTTTT

v_gene: TRBV19
d_gene: -
j_gene: TRBJ1-1
abundance: -
CDR3aa: CATHRGGLSNTEAFF
CDR3nt: TGTGCCACCCACCGGGGGGGGCTATCGAACACTGAAGCTTTCTTT

v_gene: TRBV19
d_gene: TRBD1
j_gene: TRBJ1-3
abundance: -
CDR3aa: CASSPTKDRAGNTIYF
CDR3nt: TGTGCCAGTAGTCCAACGAAGGACAGGGCCGGAAACACCATATATTTT

v_gene: TRBV7-9
d_gene: -
j_gene: TRBJ1-2
abundance: -
CDR3aa: CASSKAGGWVYGYTF
CDR3nt: TGTGCCAGCAGCAAGGCCGGGGGGTGGGTCTATGGCTACACCTTC

v_gene: TRBV5-1
d_gene: -
j_gene: TRBJ2-3
abundance: -
CDR3aa: CASSFLSTDTQYF
CDR3nt: TGCGCCAGCAGCTTCTTAAGCACAGATACGCAGTATTTT

v_gene: TRBV3-1/TRBV3-2
d_gene: -
j_gene: TRBJ1-2
abundance: -
CDR3aa: CASSPGGSNYGYTF
CDR3nt: TGTGCCAGCAGCCCTGGGGGGTCTAACTATGGCTACACCTTC

v_gene: TRBV28
d_gene: -
j_gene: TRBJ1-6
abundance: few
CDR3aa: CASRETGRGSYNSPLHF
CDR3nt: TGTGCCAGCAGGGAAACAGGGAGGGGTTCCTATAATTCACCCCTCCACTTT

v_gene: TRBV18
d_gene: -
j_gene: TRBJ1-5
abundance: -
CDR3aa: CASSRTDQNSNQPQHF
CDR3nt: TGTGCCAGCTCACGGACAGATCAGAATAGCAATCAGCCCCAGCATTTT

v_gene: TRBV18
d_gene: -
j_gene: TRBJ2-7
abundance: few
CDR3aa: CASSPRGNPLSKFNEQYF
CDR3nt: TGTGCCAGCTCACCTCGGGGTAACCCCCTTTCCAAGTTCAACGAGCAGTACTTC

v_gene: TRBV19
d_gene: TRBD1
j_gene: TRBJ1-1
abundance: -
CDR3aa: CASSIDRAEAFF
CDR3nt: TGTGCCAGTAGTATTGACAGGGCTGAAGCTTTCTTT

v_gene: TRBV6-1
d_gene: -
j_gene: TRBJ1-3
abundance: once
CDR3aa: CASSEVLANTIYF
CDR3nt: TGTGCCAGCAGTGAAGTGCTGGCAAACACCATATATTTT

v_gene: TRBV5-5
d_gene: -
j_gene: TRBJ1-1
abundance: -
CDR3aa: CASSLGAVNTEAFF
CDR3nt: TGTGCCAGCAGCTTGGGAGCGGTGAACACTGAAGCTTTCTTT

v_gene: TRBV4-1
d_gene: -
j_gene: TRBJ2-2
abundance: -
CDR3aa: CASSQTNRDWGPGELFF
CDR3nt: TGCGCCAGCAGCCAGACTAACCGGGATTGGGGTCCCGGGGAGCTGTTTTTT

v_gene: TRBV18
d_gene: TRBD1
j_gene: TRBJ1-2
abundance: -
CDR3aa: CASSQNPGQQNYGYTF
CDR3nt: TGTGCCAGCTCACAAAACCCGGGACAGCAAAACTATGGCTACACCTTC

v_gene: TRBV29-1
d_gene: TRBD1
j_gene: TRBJ1-5
abundance: few
CDR3aa: CSVRVSGGDSNQPQHF
CDR3nt: TGCAGCGTTCGAGTTTCAGGGGGTGATAGCAATCAGCCCCAGCATTTT

v_gene: TRBV27
d_gene: -
j_gene: TRBJ1-6
abundance: -
CDR3aa: CASRPDSVPRALHF
CDR3nt: TGTGCCAGCAGGCCCGACAGCGTCCCCCGGGCCCTCCACTTT

v_gene: TRBV2
d_gene: -
j_gene: TRBJ1-2
abundance: few
CDR3aa: CASSEISRGSQGYTF
CDR3nt: TGTGCCAGCAGTGAAATCAGCAGGGGCTCCCAAGGCTACACCTTC

v_gene: TRBV28
d_gene: -
j_gene: TRBJ1-2
abundance: once
CDR3aa: CASSTPFEVDGYTF
CDR3nt: TGTGCCAGCAGTACCCCATTCGAGGTCGATGGCTACACCTTC

v_gene: TRBV4-1
d_gene: -
j_gene: TRBJ1-4
abundance: -
CDR3aa: CASSQGEGYEKLFF
CDR3nt: TGCGCCAGCAGCCAAGGGGAGGGTTATGAAAAACTGTTTTTT

v_gene: TRBV28
d_gene: TRBD1
j_gene: TRBJ1-2
abundance: few
CDR3aa: CASSLGGPTGGFLRLYYTF
CDR3nt: TGTGCCAGCAGTTTAGGTGGACCGACAGGGGGCTTCCTAAGGCTATACTACACCTTC

v_gene: TRBV28
d_gene: -
j_gene: TRBJ2-7
abundance: -
CDR3aa: CASSLDSTYEQYF
CDR3nt: TGTGCCAGCAGTTTAGACAGCACCTACGAGCAGTACTTC

v_gene: TRBV6-5
d_gene: TRBD1
j_gene: TRBJ1-2
abundance: -
CDR3aa: CASSSDREIWSKGYTF
CDR3nt: TGTGCCAGCAGTTCGGACAGGGAGATTTGGTCTAAAGGCTACACCTTC

v_gene: TRBV24-1
d_gene: TRBD1
j_gene: TRBJ2-7
abundance: -
CDR3aa: CATSLGQPSSYEQYF
CDR3nt: TGTGCCACCAGTCTGGGACAGCCTAGCTCCTACGAGCAGTACTTC

v_gene: TRBV6-6
d_gene: -
j_gene: TRBJ2-1
abundance: -
CDR3aa: CASSSYAGGVDNEQFF
CDR3nt: TGTGCCAGCAGTTCGTACGCTGGCGGTGTGGACAATGAGCAGTTCTTC

v_gene: TRBV7-9
d_gene: TRBD1
j_gene: TRBJ2-7
abundance: -
CDR3aa: CASSGQGTSYEQYF
CDR3nt: TGTGCCAGCAGTGGACAGGGGACCTCCTACGAGCAGTACTTC

v_gene: TRBV19
d_gene: -
j_gene: TRBJ1-5
abundance: -
CDR3aa: CASKLKGDVYNQPQHF
CDR3nt: TGTGCCAGCAAACTAAAGGGGGACGTCTACAATCAGCCCCAGCATTTT

v_gene: TRBV9
d_gene: TRBD1
j_gene: TRBJ1-1
abundance: -
CDR3aa: CASSALQGGLEAFF
CDR3nt: TGTGCCAGCAGCGCCCTACAGGGGGGCCTTGAAGCTTTCTTT

v_gene: TRBV11-2
d_gene: TRBD1
j_gene: TRBJ1-4
abundance: -
CDR3aa: CASSPTGTVNEKLFF
CDR3nt: TGTGCCAGCAGCCCCACCGGGACAGTAAATGAAAAACTGTTTTTT

v_gene: TRBV5-1
d_gene: -
j_gene: TRBJ1-2
abundance: few
CDR3aa: CASSLSPGGFYGYTF
CDR3nt: TGCGCCAGCAGCTTGTCCCCCGGGGGATTCTATGGCTACACCTTC

v_gene: TRBV19
d_gene: -
j_gene: TRBJ1-6
abundance: -
CDR3aa: CASSPRDYSPLHF
CDR3nt: TGTGCCAGTTCACCCAGGGATTATTCACCCCTCCACTTT

v_gene: TRBV19
d_gene: -
j_gene: TRBJ1-5
abundance: -
CDR3aa: CASTATGWGQPQHF
CDR3nt: TGTGCCAGTACCGCAACGGGGTGGGGTCAGCCCCAGCATTTT

v_gene: TRBV10-2
d_gene: -
j_gene: TRBJ1-6
abundance: -
CDR3aa: CASSDYDNSPLHF
CDR3nt: TGCGCCAGCAGTGACTATGATAATTCACCCCTCCACTTT

v_gene: TRBV11-2
d_gene: -
j_gene: TRBJ1-4
abundance: -
CDR3aa: CASSIGQPINEKLFF
CDR3nt: TGTGCCAGCAGCATAGGACAGCCCATTAATGAAAAACTGTTTTTT

v_gene: TRBV6-6
d_gene: TRBD1
j_gene: TRBJ1-5
abundance: -
CDR3aa: CASSRAGQDFGNQPQHF
CDR3nt: TGTGCCAGCAGTCGAGCGGGACAGGATTTCGGCAATCAGCCCCAGCATTTT

v_gene: TRBV28
d_gene: -
j_gene: TRBJ2-3
abundance: -
CDR3aa: CASSLPSPDRSDTQYF
CDR3nt: TGTGCCAGCAGTTTACCCTCTCCCGACAGATCAGATACGCAGTATTTT

v_gene: TRBV7-8
d_gene: TRBD1
j_gene: TRBJ1-6
abundance: -
CDR3aa: CASSLDGGTGSSPLHF
CDR3nt: TGTGCCAGCAGCTTAGATGGTGGGACAGGGTCTTCACCCCTCCACTTT

v_gene: TRBV2
d_gene: TRBD1
j_gene: TRBJ2-3
abundance: few
CDR3aa: CASRPGQAAQYF
CDR3nt: TGTGCCAGCAGACCCGGACAGGCAGCGCAGTATTTT

v_gene: TRBV6-1
d_gene: -
j_gene: TRBJ1-1
abundance: once
CDR3aa: CASSGVRAGAQGSTEAFF
CDR3nt: TGTGCCAGCAGTGGAGTCAGAGCCGGGGCCCAGGGGTCCACTGAAGCTTTCTTT